The T cell receptor beta chain under discussion was sequenced for a study of lymphopenia after photon versus proton radiotherapy. Method: immunoSEQ multiplex PCR; TCRdb's copy keeps in-frame clones and lacks some. The sample lists 20,000 to 30,000 clones; more than 75% were seen once. The CDR3 runs 14 residues. V lost 0 bases to trimming and J lost 5 bases, with 10 bases between them. Germline CDR1 MNHNS, CDR2 SASEGT. The source of this sequence is a woman aged 50 to 60 with cholangiocarcinoma. The source material was peripheral blood, sampled from a patient treated with photon-based radiotherapy. V gene TRBV6-1 combines with J gene TRBJ2-5, with D unclear. CDR3 in DNA: TGTGCCAGCAGTGAAGCTGTGGTCCCCGAGACCCAGTACTTC. Protein: CASSEAVVPETQYF.